Following are 16 T cell receptor beta chains from one sample sequenced in a study of shared clonotypes between healthy human individuals. Method: immunoSEQ multiplex PCR; TCRdb's copy keeps in-frame clones and lacks some. The data show around 350,000 clones, around 79% seen once. Sequencing was carried out using memory CD4+ T cells sorted from blood. Specified subset: CD45RA-negative fraction. These receptors all come from a man younger than 40 in good health.

V and J are TRBV5-4 and TRBJ2-3, with 8 positions matching TRBD2. Germline V gene sequence: CDR1 SGHNT, CDR2 YYREEE (reference sequence). Losses at the gene ends were 6 bases for V and 3 bases for J; bases not matched to a gene: 9. The CDR3 totals 15 residues. CDR3 residues: CASNAPGLETDTQYF. In nucleotides, the CDR3 is TGTGCCAGCAACGCTCCGGGACTAGAGACAGATACGCAGTATTTT.

As regards this clone: It differs at one base from a far larger clone, so likely a read error. The chain has TRBV7-6 and TRBJ2-1, with 7 nucleotides matching TRBD2. The V segment lost 1 base and the J segment 2 bases; nucleotides outside the gene matches: 5. This CDR3 region has 16 residues. Looked up from germline, CDR1 is SGHVS and CDR2 is FNYEAQ. The CDR3 reads CASSLVGGSTYNEQFF. CDR3 coding DNA: TGTGCCAGCAGCTTAGTGGGCGGGAGCACCTACAATGAGCAGTTCTTC.

The chain is built from TRBV5-4 and TRBJ2-2; TRBD1 is a possible D gene (7 bases). CDR1 is SGHNT and CDR2 is YYREEE in the germline V gene (reference sequence). This CDR3 is built from 14 residues. Trimming pared 5 bases from V and 4 bases from J, leaving 12 bases between. CDR3: CASRYRGGTGELFF. DNA for the CDR3: TGTGCCAGCAGATACAGGGGAGGCACCGGGGAGCTGTTTTTT.

The gene calls are TRBV7-2 and TRBJ2-7; perhaps TRBD2 as D (6 bases). CDR3 size: 14 residues. Germline assignment: CDR1 SGHTA and CDR2 FQGNSA. The V end was cut by 3 bases, the J end by 3 bases, with 12 bases between. CDR3 amino acids: CASSFWTTNYEQYF. The CDR3 DNA reads as TGTGCCAGCAGCTTCTGGACTACCAACTACGAGCAGTACTTC.

The V and J genes are TRBV27 and TRBJ2-1, with 9 bases identical to TRBD2. The trim removed 7 bases at V and 7 bases at J, leaving 20 bases unmatched. Germline CDR1 and CDR2: MNHEY and SMNVEV (reference sequence). This CDR3 spans 18 amino acids. For the CDR3, the DNA is TGTGCCAGCACCTCAACGGGGAGGGGCGGGAGGGGTATAAATGAGCAGTTCTTC. This codes for CASTSTGRGGRGINEQFF.

The chain is built from TRBV7-2 and TRBJ1-5; tentative D call: TRBD1 (6 bases). CDR3 length equals 16 residues. V was cut by 1 base and J by 4 bases, with 14 bases left in between. The germline CDR1 and CDR2 sequences are SGHTA and FQGNSA. This CDR3 reads CASSLEGTRINQPQHF. The CDR3 DNA sequence: TGTGCCAGCAGCTTAGAAGGGACACGGATAAATCAGCCCCAGCATTTT.

The CDR3 DNA is TGCAGCGTTGCTCGGACTAGCGGGATAGGTAATGAGCAGTTCTTC. Translation gives CSVARTSGIGNEQFF. This rearrangement joins TRBV29-1 to TRBJ2-1; 12 bases fit TRBD2. This CDR3 is built from 15 residues. Germline CDR1 is SQVTM and CDR2 is ANQGSEA. J gave up 7 bases and V 4 bases, and 8 bases lay outside the gene matches.

The chain employs TRBV7-8 and TRBJ2-1; 13 positions match TRBD2. CDR3 length equals 15 residues. The junction had 2 bases not matched to a gene; V was cut back by 2 bases and J by 7 bases. Germline assignment: CDR1 SGHVS and CDR2 FQNEAQ. The CDR3 DNA is TGTGCCAGCAGCTTAAGGACTAGCGGGAGTAATGAGCAGTTCTTC. Encoded protein: CASSLRTSGSNEQFF. The full variable domain, in which reference TRBV7-8 and TRBJ2-1 provide the parts outside the CDR3, is GAGVSQSPRYKVAKRGQDVALRCDPISGHVSLFWYQQALGQGPEFLTYFQNEAQLDKSGLPSDRFFAERPEGSVSTLKIQRTQQEDSAVYLCASSLRTSGSNEQFFGPGTRLTVL.

The chain combines TRBV19 with TRBJ2-4; D gene ambiguous. Looked up from germline, CDR1 is LNHDA and CDR2 is SQIVND (reference sequence). Trimming removed 9 bases at V and 0 bases at J, with 12 bases between. This CDR3 has 14 residues. CDR3 amino acids: CASRPTLAKNIQYF. As DNA, the CDR3 is TGTGCCAGCCGACCGACACTAGCCAAAAACATTCAGTACTTC.

The chain combines TRBV5-6 with TRBJ2-1; 7 bases match TRBD2. The V gene's germline CDR1 is SGHDT and CDR2 YYEEEE. The trim removed 1 base at V and 4 bases at J, leaving 8 bases unmatched. This CDR3 is 16 amino acids long. The CDR3 coding sequence is TGTGCCAGCAGCTTGCTCCGGCTAGCGGAATACAATGAGCAGTTCTTC. Its translation is CASSLLRLAEYNEQFF.

The rearrangement links TRBV5-4 to TRBJ1-4; no reliable D call. This CDR3 contains 14 residues. Looked up from germline, CDR1 is SGHNT and CDR2 is YYREEE (reference sequence). V lost 2 bases to trimming and J lost 0 bases, with 5 bases between them. CDR3 bases: TGTGCCAGCAGCTTAAGTTCAACTAATGAAAAACTGTTTTTT. It codes for CASSLSSTNEKLFF.

Regarding this clone: Other nucleotide sequences from this sample produce the same CDR3. V and J are TRBV5-1 and TRBJ2-1, with D tentatively TRBD2 (6 bases). The germline V gene has CDR1 SGHRS and CDR2 YFSETQ. The V end was cut by 0 bases, the J end by 3 bases, with 10 bases between. The CDR3 extends over 15 amino acids. The CDR3 coding sequence is TGCGCCAGCAGCTTGGCCGGGACTGACTACAATGAGCAGTTCTTC. Encoded protein: CASSLAGTDYNEQFF.

This clone showed up just a few times. The chain employs TRBV11-2 and TRBJ2-7; the match to TRBD1 covers 8 bases. V gave up 6 bases and J gave up 2 bases; unmatched junction bases: 9. The CDR3 has 15 residues. The germline V gene has CDR1 SGHAT and CDR2 FQNNGV. For the CDR3, the DNA is TGTGCCAGCAGGTACCGACAGGGGCCAACCTACGAGCAGTACTTC. Its translation is CASRYRQGPTYEQYF.

As concerns this clone: Other nucleotide sequences in the sample specify the same CDR3. The V and J genes are TRBV5-1 and TRBJ1-1; D is unresolved. This CDR3 spans 13 amino acids. V was cut by 2 bases and J by 1 base, with 6 bases left in between. CDR1 and CDR2 (germline): SGHRS, YFSETQ. The CDR3 DNA follows: TGCGCCAGCAGCTTAGGATCGAACACTGAAGCTTTCTTT. It is translated as CASSLGSNTEAFF.

The V gene is TRBV19, the J gene TRBJ2-3; D might be TRBD2 (6 bases). V lost 6 bases, J lost 4 bases, and 11 bases lay in between. This CDR3 has 13 residues. Germline V gene data show CDR1 as LNHDA and CDR2 as SQIVND (reference sequence). CDR3 DNA sequence: TGTGCCAGTAGCCTGGGGGGTGCAGATACGCAGTATTTT. Translation: CASSLGGADTQYF.

On this clone itself: A far larger clone is just one base off, so this is likely a read error. The rearrangement uses TRBV7-2 and TRBJ2-3; no definite D call. The CDR3 is 12 amino acids. The V and J ends lost 1 base and 5 bases respectively, with 4 bases between them. CDR1 is SGHTA, CDR2 FQGNSA, per germline. The CDR3 region is CASSLGLDTQYF. CDR3 nucleotide sequence: TGTGCCAGCAGCTTAGGCCTAGATACGCAGTATTTT.